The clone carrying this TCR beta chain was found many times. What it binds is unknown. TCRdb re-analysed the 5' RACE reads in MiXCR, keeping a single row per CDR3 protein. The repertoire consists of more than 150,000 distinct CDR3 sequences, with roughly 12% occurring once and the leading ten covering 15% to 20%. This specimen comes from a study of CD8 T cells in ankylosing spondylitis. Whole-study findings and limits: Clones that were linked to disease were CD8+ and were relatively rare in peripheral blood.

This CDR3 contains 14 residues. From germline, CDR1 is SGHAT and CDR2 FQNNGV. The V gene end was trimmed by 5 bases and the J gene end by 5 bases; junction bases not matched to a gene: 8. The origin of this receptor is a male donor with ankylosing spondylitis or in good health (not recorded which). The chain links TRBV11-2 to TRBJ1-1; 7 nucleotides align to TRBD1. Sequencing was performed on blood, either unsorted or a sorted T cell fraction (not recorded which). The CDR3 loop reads CASSPRQGKTEAFF. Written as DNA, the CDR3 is TGTGCCAGCAGCCCAAGACAGGGAAAGACTGAAGCTTTCTTT.